This TCR beta chain was documented in a study of blood T cells in healthy people across ages. Broader study findings: Getting older went along with TCR beta diversity per million T cells dropping roughly linearly.

Through a sample-barcoded 5' primer and a J-beta primer mix, a second PCR was run for about 6 to 11 cycles. A single record per CDR3 protein comes from TCRdb applying MiXCR to the 5' RACE reads. The data show about 280,000 distinct CDR3 sequences, 27% seen once. Donors ranged from roughly 6 to 90 years old and were healthy Caucasians in Russia. PBMCs were isolated at a quantity of at least 6.5 million per sample. V was clipped by 6 bases and J by 3 bases, with 12 bases between them. Germline loops: CDR1 LGHNA, CDR2 YSLEER. The CDR3 is 13 amino acids. The sample holds a few counts of this clonotype. What it binds is unknown.

This sequence was found in a woman between 70 and 85 years old in good health. What was sequenced was blood. The rearrangement links TRBV4-3 to TRBJ2-7; possibly TRBD1 for D (5 bases). The CDR3 DNA reads as TGCGCCAGCAGGCACAGGAAAAACTACGAGCAGTACTTC. Protein product: CASRHRKNYEQYF.